The T cell receptor (beta chain) under discussion was sequenced for a study of cytomegalovirus exposure and HLA in healthy donors. Study-level information: About 82 million unique TCRs from HLA-typed donors were held in an early release of data. Study findings and constraints: A later analysis reportedly found fewer N-insertions in an Asian-associated ancestry cluster than the roughly 670-donor mean. It has been reported that TCR beta sequences accurately predicted the HLA-A and HLA-B alleles of most subjects. Many donors shared some public TCRs, even though most TCR sequences were rare.

Concerning this clone itself: Its antigen is not identified.

The V gene's germline CDR1 is KGHSH and CDR2 LQKENI. V was cut by 2 bases and J by 4 bases, with 8 bases left in between. CDR3 length: 13 amino acids. A multiplex PCR was run with 60 Vbeta primers and 13 Jbeta primers. Data came from immunoSEQ multiplex PCR; TCRdb stores just in-frame clones and leaves some out. There are 150,000 to 200,000 clones in the sample; 75% occur only once, and roughly 5% lies in the top ten. The genes are TRBV18 and TRBJ2-5; D is possibly TRBD1 (5 bases). The sample taken for sequencing was PBMCs. The receptor was isolated from a male donor in good health and CMV-seronegative. CDR3 DNA: TGTGCCAGCTCACCAGGGGCGATAGAGACCCAGTACTTC. Translating it yields CASSPGAIETQYF.